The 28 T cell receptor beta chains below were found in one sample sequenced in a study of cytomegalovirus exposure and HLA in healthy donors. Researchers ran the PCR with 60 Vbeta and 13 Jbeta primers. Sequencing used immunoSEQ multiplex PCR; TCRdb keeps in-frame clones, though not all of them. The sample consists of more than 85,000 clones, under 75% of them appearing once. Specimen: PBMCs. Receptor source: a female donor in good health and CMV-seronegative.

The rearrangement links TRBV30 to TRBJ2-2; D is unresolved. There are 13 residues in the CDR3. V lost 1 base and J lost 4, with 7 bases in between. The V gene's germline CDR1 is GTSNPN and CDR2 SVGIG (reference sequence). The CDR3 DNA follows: TGTGCCTGGAGTGCCACAATCACCGGGGAGCTGTTTTTT. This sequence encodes CAWSATITGELFF.

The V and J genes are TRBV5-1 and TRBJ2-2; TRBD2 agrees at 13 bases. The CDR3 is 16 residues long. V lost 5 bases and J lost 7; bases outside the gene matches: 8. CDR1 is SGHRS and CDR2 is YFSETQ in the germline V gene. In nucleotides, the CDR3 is TGCGCCAGCAGTGAGTACGGACTAGCGGGAGTCGGGGAGCTGTTTTTT. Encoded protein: CASSEYGLAGVGELFF. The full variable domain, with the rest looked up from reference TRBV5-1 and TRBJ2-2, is KAGVTQTPRYLIKTRGQQVTLSCSPISGHRSVSWYQQTPGQGLQFLFEYFSETQRNKGNFPGRFSGRQFSNSRSEMNVSTLELGDSALYLCASSEYGLAGVGELFFGEGSRLTVL.

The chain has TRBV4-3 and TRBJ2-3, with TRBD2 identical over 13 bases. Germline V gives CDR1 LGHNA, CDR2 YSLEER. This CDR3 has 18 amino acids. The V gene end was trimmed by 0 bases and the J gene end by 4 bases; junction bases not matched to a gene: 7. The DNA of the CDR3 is TGCGCCAGCAGCCAAGATGCCCTCGGACTAGCGGGGGCAGATACGCAGTATTTT. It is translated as CASSQDALGLAGADTQYF.

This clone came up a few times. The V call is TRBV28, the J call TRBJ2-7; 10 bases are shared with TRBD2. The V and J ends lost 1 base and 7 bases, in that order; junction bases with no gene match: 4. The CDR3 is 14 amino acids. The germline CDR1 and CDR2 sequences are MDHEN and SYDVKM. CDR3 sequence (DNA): TGTGCCAGCAGTTTATCTAGCGGGAGTAGGGAGCAGTACTTC. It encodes CASSLSSGSREQYF.

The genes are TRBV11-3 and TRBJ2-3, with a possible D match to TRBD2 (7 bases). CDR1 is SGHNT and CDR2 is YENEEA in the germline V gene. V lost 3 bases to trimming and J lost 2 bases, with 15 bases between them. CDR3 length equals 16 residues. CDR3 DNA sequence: TGTGCCAGCAGCTTTTCACGGGGGGCCCCCACAGATACGCAGTATTTT. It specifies CASSFSRGAPTDTQYF.

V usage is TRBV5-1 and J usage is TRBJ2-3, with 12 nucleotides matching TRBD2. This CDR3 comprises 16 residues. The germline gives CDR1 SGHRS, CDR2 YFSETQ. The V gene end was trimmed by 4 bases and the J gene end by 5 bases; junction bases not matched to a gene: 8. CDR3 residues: CASSVGTSGWRDTQYF. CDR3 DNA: TGCGCCAGCAGCGTCGGGACTAGCGGGTGGAGAGATACGCAGTATTTT.

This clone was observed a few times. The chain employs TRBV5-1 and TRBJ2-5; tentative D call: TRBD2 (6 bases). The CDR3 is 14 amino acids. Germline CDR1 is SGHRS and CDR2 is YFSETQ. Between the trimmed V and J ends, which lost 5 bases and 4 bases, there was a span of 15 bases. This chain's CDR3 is CASRDPPGGETQYF. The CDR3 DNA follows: TGCGCCAGCAGGGATCCGCCCGGGGGAGAGACCCAGTACTTC. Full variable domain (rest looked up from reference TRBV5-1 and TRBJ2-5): KAGVTQTPRYLIKTRGQQVTLSCSPISGHRSVSWYQQTPGQGLQFLFEYFSETQRNKGNFPGRFSGRQFSNSRSEMNVSTLELGDSALYLCASRDPPGGETQYFGPGTRLLVL.

The CDR3 nucleotides are TGTGCCAGCTCATTTAGCGGGGAAAACAATGAGCAGTTCTTC. It translates to CASSFSGENNEQFF. The chain carries TRBV18 and TRBJ2-1, with 8 bases fitting TRBD2. The CDR3 sequence is 14 residues long. J was trimmed by 5 bases and V by 5 bases; bases with no gene match: 5. Germline V gene sequence: CDR1 KGHSH, CDR2 LQKENI.

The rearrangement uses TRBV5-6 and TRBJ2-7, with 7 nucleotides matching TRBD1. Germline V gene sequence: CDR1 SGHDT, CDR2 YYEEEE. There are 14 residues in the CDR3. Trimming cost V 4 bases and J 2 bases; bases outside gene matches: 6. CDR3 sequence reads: CASSHRGSPYEQYF. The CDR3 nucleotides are TGTGCCAGCAGCCACAGGGGTTCCCCCTACGAGCAGTACTTC.

CDR3 nucleotides: TGCAGCGTCCAAAGACTAGGCGCAGATACGCAGTATTTT. It encodes CSVQRLGADTQYF. The V and J genes are TRBV29-1 and TRBJ2-3; D might be TRBD2 (6 bases). The length of the CDR3 is 13 residues. The germline V and J ends were trimmed by 6 bases and 4 bases, with 14 bases remaining between them. The V gene's germline CDR1 is SQVTM and CDR2 ANQGSEA.

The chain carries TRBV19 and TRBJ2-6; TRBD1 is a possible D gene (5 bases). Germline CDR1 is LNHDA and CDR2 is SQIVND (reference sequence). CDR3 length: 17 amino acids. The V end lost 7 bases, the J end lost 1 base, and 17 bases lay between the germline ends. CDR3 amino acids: CASIGVKRASGANVLTF. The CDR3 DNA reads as TGTGCCAGTATAGGGGTTAAGAGAGCGTCTGGGGCCAACGTCCTGACTTTC.

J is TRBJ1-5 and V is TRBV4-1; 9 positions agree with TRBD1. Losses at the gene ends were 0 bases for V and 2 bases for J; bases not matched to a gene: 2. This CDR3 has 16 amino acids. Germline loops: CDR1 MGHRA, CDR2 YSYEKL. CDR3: CASSQEQGAGNQPQHF. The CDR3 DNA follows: TGCGCCAGCAGCCAAGAACAGGGGGCTGGCAATCAGCCCCAGCATTTT.

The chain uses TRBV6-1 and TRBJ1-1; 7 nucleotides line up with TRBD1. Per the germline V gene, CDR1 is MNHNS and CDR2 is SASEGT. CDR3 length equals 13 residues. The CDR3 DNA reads TGTGACATCAACCAGGGGGAGAACACTGAAGCTTTCTTT. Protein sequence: CDINQGENTEAFF.

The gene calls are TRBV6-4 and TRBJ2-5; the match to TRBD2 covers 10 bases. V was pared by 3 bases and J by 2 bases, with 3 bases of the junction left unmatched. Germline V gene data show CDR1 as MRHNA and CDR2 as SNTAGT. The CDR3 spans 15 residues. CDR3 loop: CASSEASGGQETQYF. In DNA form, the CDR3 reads TGTGCCAGCAGTGAAGCTAGCGGGGGACAAGAGACCCAGTACTTC.

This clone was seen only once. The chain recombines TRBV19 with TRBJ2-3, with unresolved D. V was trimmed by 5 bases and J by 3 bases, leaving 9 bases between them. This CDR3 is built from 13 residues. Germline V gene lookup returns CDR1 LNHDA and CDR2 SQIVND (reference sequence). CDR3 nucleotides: TGTGCCAGTAGTGGCGACATGACAGATACGCAGTATTTT. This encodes CASSGDMTDTQYF.

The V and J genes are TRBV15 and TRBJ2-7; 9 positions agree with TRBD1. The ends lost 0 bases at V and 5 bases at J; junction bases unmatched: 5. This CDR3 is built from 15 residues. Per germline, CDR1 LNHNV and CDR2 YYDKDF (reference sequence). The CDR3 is CATSRDLDRGHEQYF. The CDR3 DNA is TGTGCCACCAGCAGAGATCTGGACAGGGGCCACGAGCAGTACTTC.

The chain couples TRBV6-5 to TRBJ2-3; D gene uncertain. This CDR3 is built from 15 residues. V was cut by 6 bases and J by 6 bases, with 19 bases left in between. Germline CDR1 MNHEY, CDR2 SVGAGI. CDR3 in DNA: TGTGCCAGCAGCCTGCAGGATTCCTATTTGGATACGCAGTATTTT. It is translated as CASSLQDSYLDTQYF.

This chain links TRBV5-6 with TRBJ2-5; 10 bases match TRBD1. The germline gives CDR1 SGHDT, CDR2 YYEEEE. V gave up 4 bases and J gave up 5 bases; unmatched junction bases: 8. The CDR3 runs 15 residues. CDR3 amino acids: CASSPRQGAGETQYF. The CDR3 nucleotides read TGTGCCAGCAGCCCCCGACAGGGGGCAGGGGAGACCCAGTACTTC.

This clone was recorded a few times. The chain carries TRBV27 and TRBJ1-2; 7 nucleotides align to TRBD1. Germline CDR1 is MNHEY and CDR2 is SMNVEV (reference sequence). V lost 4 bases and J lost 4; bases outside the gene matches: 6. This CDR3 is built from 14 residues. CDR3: CASSYTGVGYGYTF. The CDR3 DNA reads TGTGCCAGCAGTTACACAGGGGTTGGCTATGGCTACACCTTC.

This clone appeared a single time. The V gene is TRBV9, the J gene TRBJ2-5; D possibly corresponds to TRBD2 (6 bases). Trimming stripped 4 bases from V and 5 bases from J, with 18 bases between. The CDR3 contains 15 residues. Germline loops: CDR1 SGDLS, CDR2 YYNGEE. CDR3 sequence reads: CASSLRTGTRETQYF. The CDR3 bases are TGTGCCAGCAGCTTACGTACCGGGACTCGGGAGACCCAGTACTTC.

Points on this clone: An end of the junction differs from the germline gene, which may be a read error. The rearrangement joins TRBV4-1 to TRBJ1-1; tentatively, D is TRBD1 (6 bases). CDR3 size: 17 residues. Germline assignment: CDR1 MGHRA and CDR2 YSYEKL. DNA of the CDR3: TGCGTCAGCAGCCAAGATCGGTATGGACCAGGGGTCACTGAAGCTTTCTTT. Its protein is CVSSQDRYGPGVTEAFF.

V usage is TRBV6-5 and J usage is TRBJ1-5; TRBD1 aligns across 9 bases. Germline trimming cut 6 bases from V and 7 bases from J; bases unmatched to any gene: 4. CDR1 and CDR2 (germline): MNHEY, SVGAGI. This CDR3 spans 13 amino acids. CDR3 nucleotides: TGTGCCAGCAGACAGGGGGCTAACCAGCCCCAGCATTTT. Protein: CASRQGANQPQHF.

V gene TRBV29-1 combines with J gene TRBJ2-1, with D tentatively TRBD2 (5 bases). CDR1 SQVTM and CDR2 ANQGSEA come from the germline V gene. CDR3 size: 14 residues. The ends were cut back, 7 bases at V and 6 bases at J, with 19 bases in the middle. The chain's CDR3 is CSAPRAQEGNEQFF. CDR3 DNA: TGCAGCGCCCCGCGGGCCCAAGAGGGCAATGAGCAGTTCTTC.

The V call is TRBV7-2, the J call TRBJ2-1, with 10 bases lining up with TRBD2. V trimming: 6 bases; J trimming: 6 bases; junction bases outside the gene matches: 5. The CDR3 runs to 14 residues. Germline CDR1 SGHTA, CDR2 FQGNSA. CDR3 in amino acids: CASSIAGGGNEQFF. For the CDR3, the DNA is TGTGCCAGCAGTATAGCGGGGGGAGGCAATGAGCAGTTCTTC.

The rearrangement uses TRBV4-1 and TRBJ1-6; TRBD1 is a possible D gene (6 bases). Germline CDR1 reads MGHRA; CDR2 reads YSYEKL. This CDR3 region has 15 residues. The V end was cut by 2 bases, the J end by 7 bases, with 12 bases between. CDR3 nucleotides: TGCGCCAGCAGCCAACGACAGGAACTGAATTCACCCCTCCACTTT. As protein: CASSQRQELNSPLHF.

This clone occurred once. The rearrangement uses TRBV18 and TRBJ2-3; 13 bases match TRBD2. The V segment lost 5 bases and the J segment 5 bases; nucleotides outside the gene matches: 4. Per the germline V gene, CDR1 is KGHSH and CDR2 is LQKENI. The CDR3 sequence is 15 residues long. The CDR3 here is CASSSRLAGGDTQYF. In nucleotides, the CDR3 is TGTGCCAGCTCATCCCGACTAGCGGGAGGAGATACGCAGTATTTT.

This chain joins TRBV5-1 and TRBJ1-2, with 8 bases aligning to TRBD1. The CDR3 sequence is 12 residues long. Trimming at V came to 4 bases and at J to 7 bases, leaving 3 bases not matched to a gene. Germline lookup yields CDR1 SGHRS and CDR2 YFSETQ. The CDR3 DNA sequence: TGCGCCAGCAGCACAGACAGGGGTGGCTACACCTTC. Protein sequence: CASSTDRGGYTF.

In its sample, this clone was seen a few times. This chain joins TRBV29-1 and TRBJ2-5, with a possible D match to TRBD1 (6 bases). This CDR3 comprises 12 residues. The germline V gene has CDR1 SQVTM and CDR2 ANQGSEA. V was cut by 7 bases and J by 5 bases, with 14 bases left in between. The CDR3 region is CSGSGAGETQYF. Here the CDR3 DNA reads TGCAGCGGCTCAGGGGCAGGGGAGACCCAGTACTTC.